These T cell receptor beta chains were read from a single sample in a study of shared clonotypes between healthy human individuals. Sequenced by immunoSEQ multiplex PCR; TCRdb stores in-frame clones only, minus some. This sample has about 2.3 million clones, with about 92% found just once. The specimen was naive CD4+ T cells from PBMCs. Every receptor here comes from a man younger than 35 in good health. Some clones in this sample may be carry-over from other donors' samples. Both conserved end residues are part of each CDR3.

v_call cdr3_aa
TRBV5-1 CASSFSLAGNNEQYF
TRBV4-1 CASSQGGTGGTDTQYF
TRBV4-3 CASSLRGDQPQHF
TRBV7-3 CASSFRGPDTQYF
TRBV2 CASSRTGTTYEQYF
TRBV7-9 CASSPWDSSNQPQHF
TRBV28 CASSFVAGPTYEQYF
TRBV15 CATSTNRLASSSYNEQFF
TRBV28 CASSFGGRPLGYTF
TRBV29-1 CSVPGTGWYQETQYF
TRBV7-3 CASSLTGGTSYNEQFF
TRBV7-2 CASSLARLAGTDTQYF
TRBV5-4 CASSSTGTSGFEQYF
TRBV5-3 CARSLWGPATGGLFF
TRBV6-5 CASSYSAGGEYGYTF
TRBV7-2 CASSYSRGQAQETQYF
TRBV5-6 CASSSGTRPYNEQFF
TRBV6-1 CASSEIRQENTGELFF
TRBV6-9 CASRGGSYTF
TRBV5-1 CASSLSPGGMNTEAFF
TRBV6-6 CASSTTDSGANVLTF
TRBV18 CASSPVQGADSPLHF
TRBV5-6 CASSLSSEQYF
TRBV29-1 CSVEKDRGQGGYTF
TRBV18 CASSPTSGVYNEQFF
TRBV9 CASSVGLAGPGELFF
TRBV4-1 CASSQVAGGGYTF
TRBV7-9 CASSLAGSYEQYF
TRBV7-3 CASSSRYRDEKLFF
TRBV7-3 CASSSTPGVNTEAFF
TRBV7-9 CASSASGAGTETQYF
TRBV5-1 CASSLEGSGRMKYF
TRBV6-1 CASIFWTANTGELFF
TRBV5-1 CASSLAGGGSYNEQFF
TRBV7-9 CASSQTAGGSNQPQHF
TRBV4-2 CASSQKTGDRGVADTQYF
TRBV6-5 CASSPDSLNTEAFF